The entry below describes one T cell receptor beta chain. This sample was included in a study of human T cells and chemical hapten exposure. TCRdb processed the RACE reads anew with MiXCR; each CDR3 protein has one entry. The table records tens of thousands of distinct CDR3 sequences, approximately 12% of them present only once. Time point indicated: patch test 1, 2 weeks after DPC sensitization. The treatment: therapeutic diphenylcyclopropenone sensitization with weekly scalp DPC. The length of the CDR3 is 15 residues. This TCR was recovered from a woman aged 55-69 years with alopecia areata. Some clones in this sample may be carry-over from other donors' samples. V gene TRBV21-1 combines with J gene TRBJ1-4; whether TRBD1, the table's D call, matches the DNA was not checked. TRBV21-1 is labeled a pseudogene. Sequencing used whole blood, obtained in connection with sensitization to the hapten diphenylcyclopropenone (DPC). The CDR3: CASSAGQGKNEKLFF. The CDR3 region has the DNA TGTGCCAGCAGCGCAGGACAGGGGAAGAATGAAAAACTGTTTTTT.